This is a list of T cell receptor beta chains from one sample in a study of blood T cell repertoires in COVID-19. The assay was immunoSEQ multiplex PCR, and TCRdb's table has in-frame clones only and misses some. The sample consists of roughly 99,000 clones, approximately 88% of them appearing once. Source material: peripheral blood. The receptor source for this set is a man aged 45-65 years with active or convalescent COVID-19. CDR3s include the opening cysteine and the closing phenylalanine or tryptophan. Fields, in order: V gene, D gene, J gene, CDR3 length, clone size, CDR3 protein, CDR3 DNA. D genes are given only for firm matches. Clone size is given for some rows only: seen once, a few or many times, or a class if the clone is expanded.

TRBV19	TRBD2	TRBJ2-1	16	.	CASSTPTSGGYNEQFF	TGTGCCAGTAGTACCCCAACTAGCGGAGGCTACAATGAGCAGTTCTTC
TRBV5-4	.	TRBJ1-2	14	.	CASSSVGTTYGYTF	TGTGCCAGCAGCTCCGTGGGGACAACATATGGCTACACCTTC
TRBV7-2	TRBD1	TRBJ1-1	13	.	CASSYTGDTEAFF	TGTGCCAGCAGTTATACAGGGGACACTGAAGCTTTCTTT
TRBV28	.	TRBJ2-2	14	once	CASAFALVGGELFF	TGTGCCAGCGCCTTTGCCCTCGTCGGCGGGGAGCTGTTTTTT
TRBV5-6	TRBD1	TRBJ1-2	13	.	CASSQQGNYGYTF	TGTGCCAGCAGCCAACAGGGGAACTATGGCTACACCTTC
TRBV6-1	.	TRBJ1-4	11	.	CASSEERVLFF	TGTGCCAGCAGTGAAGAGAGGGTTTTGTTTTTT
TRBV28	.	TRBJ1-5	13	.	CASLGEVRGPQHF	TGTGCCAGCCTAGGGGAGGTGAGAGGGCCCCAGCATTTT
TRBV18	TRBD1	TRBJ1-2	15	.	CASSPQRTGPDGYTF	TGTGCCAGCTCACCCCAACGGACAGGGCCTGATGGCTACACCTTC
TRBV6-5	.	TRBJ1-2	12	.	CASTIDGGGYTF	TGTGCCAGCACCATAGACGGAGGGGGCTACACCTTC
TRBV7-2	TRBD2	TRBJ2-3	14	.	CASSERGSPHTQYF	TGTGCCAGCAGCGAGCGGGGTTCCCCCCATACGCAGTATTTT
TRBV5-6	.	TRBJ1-2	16	few	CASSQTNWPGSYGYTF	TGTGCCAGCAGCCAAACAAACTGGCCCGGGAGCTATGGCTACACCTTC
TRBV2	TRBD2	TRBJ2-1	16	.	CASSEAGLAGDNEQFF	TGTGCTAGCAGTGAAGCGGGACTAGCGGGAGATAATGAGCAGTTCTTC
TRBV5-5	TRBD2	TRBJ2-3	16	.	CASSSGTSGNTDTQYF	TGTGCCAGCAGCTCAGGGACTAGCGGGAACACAGATACGCAGTATTTT
TRBV7-8	.	TRBJ1-1	13	.	CASSLDSGPGAFF	TGTGCCAGCAGCTTAGACTCAGGGCCGGGAGCTTTCTTT
TRBV28	.	TRBJ1-2	14	.	CASSLGARVDGYTF	TGTGCCAGCAGTTTAGGTGCCAGGGTGGATGGCTACACCTTC
TRBV7-8	TRBD2	TRBJ2-5	18	.	CASSERTSGREYQETQYF	TGTGCCAGCAGCGAGCGAACTAGCGGGAGGGAGTACCAAGAGACCCAGTACTTC
TRBV2	TRBD2	TRBJ2-1	15	.	CASSSGSYQGHEQFF	TGTGCCAGTTCTAGCGGGAGTTATCAGGGGCATGAGCAGTTCTTC
TRBV4-3	.	TRBJ2-5	13	.	CASSQNRKETQYF	TGCGCCAGCAGCCAAAACAGGAAAGAGACCCAGTACTTC
TRBV5-1	.	TRBJ2-1	14	.	CASSSQARYNEQFF	TGCGCCAGCAGCAGCCAGGCCCGCTACAATGAGCAGTTCTTC
TRBV6-5	TRBD2	TRBJ2-7	12	.	CASKRGLYEQYF	TGTGCCAGCAAGCGGGGCCTCTACGAGCAGTACTTC